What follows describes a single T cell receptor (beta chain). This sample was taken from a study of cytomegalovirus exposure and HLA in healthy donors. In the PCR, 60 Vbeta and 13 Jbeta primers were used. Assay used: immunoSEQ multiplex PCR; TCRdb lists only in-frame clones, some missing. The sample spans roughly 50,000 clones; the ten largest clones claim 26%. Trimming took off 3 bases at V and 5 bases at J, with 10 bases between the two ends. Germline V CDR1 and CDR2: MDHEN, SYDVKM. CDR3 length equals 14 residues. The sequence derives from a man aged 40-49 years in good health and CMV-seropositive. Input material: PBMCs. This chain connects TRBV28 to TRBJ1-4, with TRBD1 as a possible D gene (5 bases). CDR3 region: CASSLTRQNEKLFF. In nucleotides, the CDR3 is TGTGCCAGCAGTTTGACCCGACAGAATGAAAAACTGTTTTTT.